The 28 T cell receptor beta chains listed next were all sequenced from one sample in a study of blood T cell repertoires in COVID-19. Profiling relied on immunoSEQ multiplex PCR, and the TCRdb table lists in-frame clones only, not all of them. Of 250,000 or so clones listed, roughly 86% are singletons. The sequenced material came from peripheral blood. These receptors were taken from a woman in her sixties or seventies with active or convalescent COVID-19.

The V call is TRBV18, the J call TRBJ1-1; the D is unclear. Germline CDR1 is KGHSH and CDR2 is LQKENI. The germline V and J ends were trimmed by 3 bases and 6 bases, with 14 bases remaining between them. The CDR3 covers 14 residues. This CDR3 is CASSPLRIGPEAFF. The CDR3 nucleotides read TGTGCCAGCTCACCGTTGAGGATTGGCCCTGAAGCTTTCTTT. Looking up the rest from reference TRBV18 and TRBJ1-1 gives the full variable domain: NAGVMQNPRHLVRRRGQEARLRCSPMKGHSHVYWYRQLPEEGLKFMVYLQKENIIDESGMPKERFSAEFPKEGPSILRIQQVVRGDSAAYFCASSPLRIGPEAFFGQGTRLTVV.

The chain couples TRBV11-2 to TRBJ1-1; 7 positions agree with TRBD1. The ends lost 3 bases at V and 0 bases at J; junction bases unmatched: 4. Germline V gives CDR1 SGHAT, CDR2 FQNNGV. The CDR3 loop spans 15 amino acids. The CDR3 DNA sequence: TGTGCCAGCAGCTTCTTACAGGGGATGAACACTGAAGCTTTCTTT. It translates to CASSFLQGMNTEAFF.

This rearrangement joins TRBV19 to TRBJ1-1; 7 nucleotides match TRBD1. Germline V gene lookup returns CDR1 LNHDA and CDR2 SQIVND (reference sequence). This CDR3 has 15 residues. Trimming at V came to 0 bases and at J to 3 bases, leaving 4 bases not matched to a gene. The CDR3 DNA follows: TGTGCCAGTAGTATAGATGAGGGGGCGTACACTGAAGCTTTCTTT. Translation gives CASSIDEGAYTEAFF.

The CDR3 loop is CASNRANTGELFF. DNA of the CDR3: TGTGCCAGCAACAGGGCGAACACCGGGGAGCTGTTTTTT. The J gene is TRBJ2-2, the V gene TRBV6-5; tentative D call: TRBD1 (6 bases). Trimming left V 7 bases short and J 0 bases short, with 6 bases between. The CDR3 totals 13 residues. The germline gives CDR1 MNHEY, CDR2 SVGAGI.

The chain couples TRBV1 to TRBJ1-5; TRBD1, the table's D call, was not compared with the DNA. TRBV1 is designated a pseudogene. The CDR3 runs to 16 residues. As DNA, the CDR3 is TGCACCAGCAGCCAAGATGAAGCATACAGGGTCCAGCCCCAGCATTTT. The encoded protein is CTSSQDEAYRVQPQHF.

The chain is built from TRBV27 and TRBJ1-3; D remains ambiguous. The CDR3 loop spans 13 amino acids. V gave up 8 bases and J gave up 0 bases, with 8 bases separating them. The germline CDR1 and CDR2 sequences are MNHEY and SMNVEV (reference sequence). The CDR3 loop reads CASRGHSGNTIYF. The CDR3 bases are TGTGCCAGCCGAGGGCACTCTGGAAACACCATATATTTT.

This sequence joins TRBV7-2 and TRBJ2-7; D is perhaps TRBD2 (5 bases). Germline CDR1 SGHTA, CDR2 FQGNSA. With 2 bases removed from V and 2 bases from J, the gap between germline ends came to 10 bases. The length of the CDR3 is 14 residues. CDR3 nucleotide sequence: TGTGCCAGCAGCTTATACGGGGAAACCTACGAGCAGTACTTC. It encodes CASSLYGETYEQYF.

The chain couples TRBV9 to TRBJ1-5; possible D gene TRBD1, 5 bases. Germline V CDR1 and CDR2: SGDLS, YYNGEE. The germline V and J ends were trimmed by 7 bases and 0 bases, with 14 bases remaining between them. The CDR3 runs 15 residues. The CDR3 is CASGTTDYSNQPQHF. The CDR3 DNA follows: TGTGCCAGCGGAACGACAGATTATAGCAATCAGCCCCAGCATTTT.

The CDR3 spells CASSVQGLASGTDTQYF. The CDR3 nucleotides are TGTGCCAGCAGCGTTCAAGGACTAGCGTCGGGCACAGATACGCAGTATTTT. This chain links TRBV9 with TRBJ2-3; 9 nucleotides line up with TRBD2. The germline V gene encodes CDR1 SGDLS and CDR2 YYNGEE. This CDR3 has 17 amino acids. Trimming at V came to 2 bases and at J to 1 base, leaving 8 bases not matched to a gene.

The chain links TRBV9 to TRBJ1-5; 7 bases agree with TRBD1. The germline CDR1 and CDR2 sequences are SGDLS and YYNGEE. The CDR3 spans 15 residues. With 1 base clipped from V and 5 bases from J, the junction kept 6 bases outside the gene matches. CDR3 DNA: TGTGCCAGCAGCGTATCAGGGGGGAAGGATCAGCCCCAGCATTTT. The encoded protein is CASSVSGGKDQPQHF.

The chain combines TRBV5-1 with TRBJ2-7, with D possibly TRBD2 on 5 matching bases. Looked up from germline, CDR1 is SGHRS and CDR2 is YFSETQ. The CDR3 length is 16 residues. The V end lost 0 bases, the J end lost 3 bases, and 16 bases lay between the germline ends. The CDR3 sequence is CASSLAVGSQGYEQYF. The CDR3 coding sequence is TGCGCCAGCAGCTTGGCAGTGGGGAGCCAAGGCTACGAGCAGTACTTC.

The CDR3 bases are TGTGCCAGTAGTTCCTCGGGACTAGCGGGGTCACACACCTACGAGCAGTACTTC. Encoded protein: CASSSSGLAGSHTYEQYF. V and J are TRBV19 and TRBJ2-7; 13 nucleotides agree with TRBD2. This CDR3 has 18 amino acids. V lost 5 bases and J lost 2; bases outside the gene matches: 12. Germline V CDR1 and CDR2: LNHDA, SQIVND (reference sequence).

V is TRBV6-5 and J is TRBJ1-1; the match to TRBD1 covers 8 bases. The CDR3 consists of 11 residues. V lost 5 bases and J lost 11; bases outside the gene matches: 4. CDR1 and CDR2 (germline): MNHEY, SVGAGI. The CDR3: CASSRTGGAFF. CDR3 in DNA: TGTGCCAGCAGTCGTACAGGGGGGGCTTTCTTT.

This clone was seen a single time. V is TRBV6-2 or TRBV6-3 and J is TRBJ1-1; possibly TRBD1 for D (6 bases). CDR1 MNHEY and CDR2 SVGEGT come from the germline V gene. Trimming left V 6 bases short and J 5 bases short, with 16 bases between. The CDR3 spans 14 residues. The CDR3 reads CASSLRLGTTEAFF. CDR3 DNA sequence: TGTGCCAGCAGCCTCCGACTGGGGACAACTGAAGCTTTCTTT.

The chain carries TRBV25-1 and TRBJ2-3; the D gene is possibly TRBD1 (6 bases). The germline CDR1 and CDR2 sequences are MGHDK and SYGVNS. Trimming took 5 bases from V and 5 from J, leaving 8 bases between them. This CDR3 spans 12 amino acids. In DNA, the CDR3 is TGTGCCAGCAGTCCAGGGGTAGATACGCAGTATTTT. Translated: CASSPGVDTQYF.

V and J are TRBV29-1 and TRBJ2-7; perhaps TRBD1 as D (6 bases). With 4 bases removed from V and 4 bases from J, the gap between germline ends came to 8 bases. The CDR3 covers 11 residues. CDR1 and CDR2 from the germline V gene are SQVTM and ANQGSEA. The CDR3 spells CSVVQGYEQYF. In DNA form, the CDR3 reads TGCAGCGTTGTACAGGGTTACGAGCAGTACTTC.

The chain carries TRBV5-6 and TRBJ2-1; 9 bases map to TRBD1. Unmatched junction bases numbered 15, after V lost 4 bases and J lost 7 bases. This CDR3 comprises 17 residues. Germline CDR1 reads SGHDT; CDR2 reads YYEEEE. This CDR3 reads CASSVTGGQGNSNEQFF. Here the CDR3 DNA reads TGTGCCAGCAGCGTGACAGGGGGACAGGGAAACAGTAATGAGCAGTTCTTC.

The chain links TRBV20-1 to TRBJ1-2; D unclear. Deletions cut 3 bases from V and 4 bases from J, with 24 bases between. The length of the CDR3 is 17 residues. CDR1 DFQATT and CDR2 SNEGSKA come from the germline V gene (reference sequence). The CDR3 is CSASGRSAGVMTYGYTF. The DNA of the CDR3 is TGCAGTGCTAGTGGTCGGTCGGCAGGCGTAATGACCTATGGCTACACCTTC.

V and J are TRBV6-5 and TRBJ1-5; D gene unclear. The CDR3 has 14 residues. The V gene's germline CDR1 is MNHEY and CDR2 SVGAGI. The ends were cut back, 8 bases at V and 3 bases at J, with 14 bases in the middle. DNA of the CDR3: TGTGCCAGCGACCACAGCCTCTCCAATCAGCCCCAGCATTTT. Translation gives CASDHSLSNQPQHF.

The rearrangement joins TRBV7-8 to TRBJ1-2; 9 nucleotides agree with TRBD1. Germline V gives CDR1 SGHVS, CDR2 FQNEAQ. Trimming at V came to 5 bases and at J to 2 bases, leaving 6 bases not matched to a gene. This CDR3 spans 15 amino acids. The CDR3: CASSPGTGTNYGYTF. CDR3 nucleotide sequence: TGTGCCAGCAGCCCGGGGACAGGGACGAACTATGGCTACACCTTC.

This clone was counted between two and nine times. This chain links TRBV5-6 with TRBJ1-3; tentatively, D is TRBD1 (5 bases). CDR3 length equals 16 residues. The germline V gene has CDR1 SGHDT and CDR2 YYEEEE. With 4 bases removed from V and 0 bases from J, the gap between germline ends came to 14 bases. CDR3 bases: TGTGCCAGCAGCCAGGGACTATTGCCCTCTGGAAACACCATATATTTT. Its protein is CASSQGLLPSGNTIYF.

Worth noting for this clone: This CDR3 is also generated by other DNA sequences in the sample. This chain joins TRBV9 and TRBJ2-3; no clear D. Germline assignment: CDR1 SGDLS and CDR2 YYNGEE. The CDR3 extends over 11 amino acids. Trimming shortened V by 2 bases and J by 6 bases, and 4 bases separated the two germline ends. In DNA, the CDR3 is TGTGCCAGCAGCGTCGCGGATACGCAGTATTTT. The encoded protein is CASSVADTQYF. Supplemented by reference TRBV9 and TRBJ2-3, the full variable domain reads DSGVTQTPKHLITATGQRVTLRCSPRSGDLSVYWYQQSLDQGLQFLIQYYNGEERAKGNILERFSAQQFPDLHSELNLSSLELGDSALYFCASSVADTQYFGPGTRLTVL.

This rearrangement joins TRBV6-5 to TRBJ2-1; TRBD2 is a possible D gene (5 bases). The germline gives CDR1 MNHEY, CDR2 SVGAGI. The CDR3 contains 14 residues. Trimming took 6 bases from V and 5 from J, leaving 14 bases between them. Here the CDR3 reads CASRVDYTNNEQFF. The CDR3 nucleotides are TGTGCCAGCAGAGTAGACTATACCAACAATGAGCAGTTCTTC.

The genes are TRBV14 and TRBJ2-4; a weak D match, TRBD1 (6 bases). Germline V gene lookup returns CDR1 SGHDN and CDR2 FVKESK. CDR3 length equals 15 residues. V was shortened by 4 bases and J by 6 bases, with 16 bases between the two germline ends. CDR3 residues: CASSRRGGAVNIQYF. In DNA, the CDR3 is TGTGCCAGCAGCCGCCGAGGGGGAGCGGTAAACATTCAGTACTTC.

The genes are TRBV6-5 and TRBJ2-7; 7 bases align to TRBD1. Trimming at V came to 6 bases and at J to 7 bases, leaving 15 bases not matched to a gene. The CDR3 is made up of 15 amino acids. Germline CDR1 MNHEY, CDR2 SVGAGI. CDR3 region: CASSQGETGSWEQYF. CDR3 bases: TGTGCCAGCAGCCAAGGGGAGACAGGGAGTTGGGAGCAGTACTTC.

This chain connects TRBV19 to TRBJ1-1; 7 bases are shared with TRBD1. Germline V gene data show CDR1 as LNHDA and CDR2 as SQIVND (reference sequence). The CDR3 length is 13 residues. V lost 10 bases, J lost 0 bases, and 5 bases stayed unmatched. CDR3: CATRDRVNTEAFF. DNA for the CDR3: TGTGCCACCAGGGACAGAGTGAACACTGAAGCTTTCTTT.

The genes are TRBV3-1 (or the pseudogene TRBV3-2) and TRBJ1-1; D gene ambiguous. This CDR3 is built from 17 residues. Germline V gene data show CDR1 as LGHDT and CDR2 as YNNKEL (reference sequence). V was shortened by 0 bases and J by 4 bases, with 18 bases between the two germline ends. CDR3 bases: TGTGCCAGCAGCCAAGACCACTCCCTAGGGCGGGGCACTGAAGCTTTCTTT. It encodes CASSQDHSLGRGTEAFF.

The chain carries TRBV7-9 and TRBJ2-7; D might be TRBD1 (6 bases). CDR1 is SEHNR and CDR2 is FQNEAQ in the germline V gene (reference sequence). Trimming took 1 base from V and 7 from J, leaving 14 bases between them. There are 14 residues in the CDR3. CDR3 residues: CASSLGPQGWEQYF. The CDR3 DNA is TGTGCCAGCAGCTTAGGCCCGCAGGGGTGGGAGCAGTACTTC.